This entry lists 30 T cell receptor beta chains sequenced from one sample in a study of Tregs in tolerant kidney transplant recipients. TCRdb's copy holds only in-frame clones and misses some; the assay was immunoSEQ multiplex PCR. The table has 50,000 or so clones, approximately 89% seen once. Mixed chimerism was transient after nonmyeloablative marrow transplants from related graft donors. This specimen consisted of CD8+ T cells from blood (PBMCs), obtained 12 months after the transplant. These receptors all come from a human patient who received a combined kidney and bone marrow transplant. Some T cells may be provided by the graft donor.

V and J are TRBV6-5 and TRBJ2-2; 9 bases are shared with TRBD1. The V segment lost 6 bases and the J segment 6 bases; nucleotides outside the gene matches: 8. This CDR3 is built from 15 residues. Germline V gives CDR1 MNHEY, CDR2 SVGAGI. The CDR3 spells CASRPTGGSAGELFF. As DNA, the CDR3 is TGTGCCAGCAGACCTACAGGGGGCTCGGCCGGGGAGCTGTTTTTT.

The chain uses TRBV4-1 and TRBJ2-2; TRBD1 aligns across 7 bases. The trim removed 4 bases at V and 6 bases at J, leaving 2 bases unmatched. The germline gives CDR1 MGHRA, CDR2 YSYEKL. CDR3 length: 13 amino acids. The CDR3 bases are TGCGCCAGCAGCCCTGGACAGGCCGGGGAGCTGTTTTTT. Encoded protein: CASSPGQAGELFF.

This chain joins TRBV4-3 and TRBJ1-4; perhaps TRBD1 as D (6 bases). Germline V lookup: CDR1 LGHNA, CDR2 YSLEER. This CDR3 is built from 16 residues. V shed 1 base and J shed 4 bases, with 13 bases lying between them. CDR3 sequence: CASSQVSRGINEKLFF. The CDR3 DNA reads TGCGCCAGCAGCCAAGTTTCCAGGGGAATTAATGAAAAACTGTTTTTT.

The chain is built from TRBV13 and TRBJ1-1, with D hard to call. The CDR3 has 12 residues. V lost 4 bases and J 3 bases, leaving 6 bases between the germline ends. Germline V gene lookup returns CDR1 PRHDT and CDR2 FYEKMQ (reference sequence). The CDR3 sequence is CASSSGDTEAFF. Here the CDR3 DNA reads TGTGCCAGCAGCTCTGGAGACACTGAAGCTTTCTTT.

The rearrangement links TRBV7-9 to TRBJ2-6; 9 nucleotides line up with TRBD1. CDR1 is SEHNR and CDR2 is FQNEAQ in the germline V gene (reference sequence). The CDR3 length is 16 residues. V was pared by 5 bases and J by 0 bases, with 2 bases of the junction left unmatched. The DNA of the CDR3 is TGTGCCAGCAGCGGGACAGGGAGCTCTGGGGCCAACGTCCTGACTTTC. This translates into CASSGTGSSGANVLTF.

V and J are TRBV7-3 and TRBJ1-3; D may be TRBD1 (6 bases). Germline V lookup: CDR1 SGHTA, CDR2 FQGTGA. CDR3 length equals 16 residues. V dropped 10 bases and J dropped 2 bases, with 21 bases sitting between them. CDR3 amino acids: CAIKTGGAGPGNTIYF. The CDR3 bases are TGTGCCATCAAGACGGGGGGCGCGGGTCCTGGAAACACCATATATTTT. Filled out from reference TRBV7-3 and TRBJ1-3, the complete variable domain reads GAGVSQTPSNKVTEKGKYVELRCDPISGHTALYWYRQSLGQGPEFLIYFQGTGAADDSGLPNDRFFAVRPEGSVSTLKIQRTERGDSAVYLCAIKTGGAGPGNTIYFGEGSWLTVV.

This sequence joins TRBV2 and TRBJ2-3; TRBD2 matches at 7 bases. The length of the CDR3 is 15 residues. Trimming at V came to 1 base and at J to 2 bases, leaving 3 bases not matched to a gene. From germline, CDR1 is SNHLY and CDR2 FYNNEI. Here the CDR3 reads CASSEVGGITDTQYF. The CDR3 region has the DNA TGTGCCAGCAGTGAAGTGGGAGGGATCACAGATACGCAGTATTTT. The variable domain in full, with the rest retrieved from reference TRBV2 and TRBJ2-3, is EPEVTQTPSHQVTQMGQEVILRCVPISNHLYFYWYRQILGQKVEFLVSFYNNEISEKSEIFDDQFSVERPDGSNFTLKIRSTKLEDSAMYFCASSEVGGITDTQYFGPGTRLTVL.

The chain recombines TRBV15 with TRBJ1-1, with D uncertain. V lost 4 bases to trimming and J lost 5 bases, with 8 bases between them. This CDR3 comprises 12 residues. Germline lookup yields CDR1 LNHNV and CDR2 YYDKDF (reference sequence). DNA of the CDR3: TGTGCCACCAGCACAGGTTCGACTGAAGCTTTCTTT. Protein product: CATSTGSTEAFF. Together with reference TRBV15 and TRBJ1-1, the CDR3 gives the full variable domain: DAMVIQNPRYQVTQFGKPVTLSCSQTLNHNVMYWYQQKSSQAPKLLFHYYDKDFNNEADTPDNFQSRRPNTSFCFLDIRSPGLGDTAMYLCATSTGSTEAFFGQGTRLTVV.

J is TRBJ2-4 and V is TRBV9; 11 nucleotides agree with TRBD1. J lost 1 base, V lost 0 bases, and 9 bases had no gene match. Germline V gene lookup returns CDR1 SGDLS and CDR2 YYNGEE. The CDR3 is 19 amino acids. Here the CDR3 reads CASSVGLGGTGGAKNIQYF. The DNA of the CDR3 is TGTGCCAGCAGCGTAGGTTTGGGAGGGACAGGGGGGGCCAAAAACATTCAGTACTTC.

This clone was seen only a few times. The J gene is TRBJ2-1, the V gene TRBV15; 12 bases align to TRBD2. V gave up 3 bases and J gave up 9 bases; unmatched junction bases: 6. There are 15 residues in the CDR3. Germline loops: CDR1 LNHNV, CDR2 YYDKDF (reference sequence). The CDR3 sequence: CATSSSSGRASEQFF. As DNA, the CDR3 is TGTGCCACCAGCAGTTCTAGCGGGAGGGCCTCTGAGCAGTTCTTC.

CDR3 in DNA: TGTGCCAGCAGCTTCGGGACTAGCGGGAGTCAAGAGCAGTTCTTC. This codes for CASSFGTSGSQEQFF. The gene calls are TRBV7-6 and TRBJ2-1; 14 bases agree with TRBD2. Trimming removed 3 bases from V and 10 bases from J; junction bases left unmatched: 5. Germline values: CDR1 SGHVS, CDR2 FNYEAQ. CDR3 size: 15 residues.

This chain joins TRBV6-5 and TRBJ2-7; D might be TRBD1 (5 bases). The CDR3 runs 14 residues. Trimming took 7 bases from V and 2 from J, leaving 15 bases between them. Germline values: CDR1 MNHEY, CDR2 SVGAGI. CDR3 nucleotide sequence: TGTGCCAGCAAGGTGTCGACAGAGACCTACGAGCAGTACTTC. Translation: CASKVSTETYEQYF.

The CDR3 DNA sequence: TGTGCCAGCAGCTTAGTGGGCCCGACCTACGAGCAGTACTTC. It specifies CASSLVGPTYEQYF. The rearrangement uses TRBV7-9 and TRBJ2-7; unclear D gene. The CDR3 is 14 residues long. V was clipped by 1 base and J by 2 bases, with 9 bases between them. CDR1 and CDR2 (germline): SEHNR, FQNEAQ (reference sequence).

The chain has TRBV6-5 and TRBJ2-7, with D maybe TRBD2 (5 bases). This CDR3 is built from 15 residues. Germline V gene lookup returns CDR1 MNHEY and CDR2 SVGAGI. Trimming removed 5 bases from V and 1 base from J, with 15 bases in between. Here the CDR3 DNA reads TGTGCCAGCAGTCCCCCGGGGTCCCTTTCCTACGAGCAGTACTTC. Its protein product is CASSPPGSLSYEQYF.

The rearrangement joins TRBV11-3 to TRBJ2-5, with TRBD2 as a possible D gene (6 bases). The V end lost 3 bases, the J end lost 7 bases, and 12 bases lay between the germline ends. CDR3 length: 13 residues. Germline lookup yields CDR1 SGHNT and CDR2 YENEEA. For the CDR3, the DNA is TGTGCCAGCAGCTTTGGGGGGAGTGGGACCCAGTACTTC. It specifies CASSFGGSGTQYF.

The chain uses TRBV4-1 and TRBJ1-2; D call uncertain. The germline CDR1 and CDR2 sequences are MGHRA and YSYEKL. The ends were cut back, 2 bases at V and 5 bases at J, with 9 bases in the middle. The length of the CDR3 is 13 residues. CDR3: CASSQSFPYGYTF. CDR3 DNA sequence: TGCGCCAGCAGCCAATCCTTCCCGTATGGCTACACCTTC.

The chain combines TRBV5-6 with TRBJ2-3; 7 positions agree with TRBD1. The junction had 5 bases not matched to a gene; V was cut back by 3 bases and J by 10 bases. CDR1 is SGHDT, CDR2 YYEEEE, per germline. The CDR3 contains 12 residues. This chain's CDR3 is CASSSGQVPQYF. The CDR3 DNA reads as TGTGCCAGCAGCTCTGGACAGGTCCCGCAGTATTTT.

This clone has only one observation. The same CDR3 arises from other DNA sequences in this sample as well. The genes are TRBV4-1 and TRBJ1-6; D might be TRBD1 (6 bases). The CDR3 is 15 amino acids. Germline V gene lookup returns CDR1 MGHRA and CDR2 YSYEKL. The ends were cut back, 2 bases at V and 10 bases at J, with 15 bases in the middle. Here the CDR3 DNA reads TGCGCCAGCAGCCAAATTTCCAGGGGCAGCTCACCCCTCCACTTT. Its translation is CASSQISRGSSPLHF.

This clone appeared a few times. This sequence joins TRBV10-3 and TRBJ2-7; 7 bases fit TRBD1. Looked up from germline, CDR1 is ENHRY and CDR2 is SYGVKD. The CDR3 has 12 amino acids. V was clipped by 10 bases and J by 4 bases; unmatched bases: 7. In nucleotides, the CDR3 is TGTGCCACCCCAAGGGACAGATACGAGCAGTACTTC. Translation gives CATPRDRYEQYF.

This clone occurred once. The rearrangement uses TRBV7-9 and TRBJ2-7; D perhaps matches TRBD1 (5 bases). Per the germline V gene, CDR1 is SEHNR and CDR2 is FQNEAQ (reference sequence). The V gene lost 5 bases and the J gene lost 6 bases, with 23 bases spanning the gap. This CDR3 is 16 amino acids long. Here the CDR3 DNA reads TGTGCCAGCAGCCAAGGGAACAGGCAGCGTGCAGCCGAGCAGTACTTC. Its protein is CASSQGNRQRAAEQYF. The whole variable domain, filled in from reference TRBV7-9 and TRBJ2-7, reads DTGVSQNPRHKITKRGQNVTFRCDPISEHNRLYWYRQTLGQGPEFLTYFQNEAQLEKSRLLSDRFSAERPKGSFSTLEIQRTEQGDSAMYLCASSQGNRQRAAEQYFGPGTRLTVT.

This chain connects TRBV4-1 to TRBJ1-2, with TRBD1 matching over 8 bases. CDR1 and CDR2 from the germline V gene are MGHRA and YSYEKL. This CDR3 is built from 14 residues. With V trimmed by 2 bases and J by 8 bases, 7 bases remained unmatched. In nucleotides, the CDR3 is TGCGCCAGCAGCCAAACCACAGGGGGGCAGGGCTACACCTTC. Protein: CASSQTTGGQGYTF.

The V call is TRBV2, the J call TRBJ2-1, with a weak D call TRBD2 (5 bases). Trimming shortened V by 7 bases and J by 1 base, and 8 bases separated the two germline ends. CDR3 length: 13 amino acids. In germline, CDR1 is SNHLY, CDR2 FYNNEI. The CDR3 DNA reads TGTGCCAGCACCCCGGGATCCTACAATGAGCAGTTCTTC. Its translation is CASTPGSYNEQFF.

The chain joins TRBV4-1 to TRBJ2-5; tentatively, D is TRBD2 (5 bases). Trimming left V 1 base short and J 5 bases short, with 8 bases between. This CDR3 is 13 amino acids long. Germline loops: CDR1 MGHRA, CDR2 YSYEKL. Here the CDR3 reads CASSQAGGETQYF. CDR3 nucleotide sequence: TGCGCCAGCAGCCAAGCTGGCGGGGAGACCCAGTACTTC.

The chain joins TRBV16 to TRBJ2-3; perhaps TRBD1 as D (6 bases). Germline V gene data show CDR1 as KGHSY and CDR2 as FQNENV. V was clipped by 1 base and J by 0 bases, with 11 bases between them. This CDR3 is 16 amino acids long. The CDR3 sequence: CASSQFKDRSTDTQYF. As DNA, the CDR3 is TGTGCCAGCAGCCAATTCAAGGACAGAAGCACAGATACGCAGTATTTT.

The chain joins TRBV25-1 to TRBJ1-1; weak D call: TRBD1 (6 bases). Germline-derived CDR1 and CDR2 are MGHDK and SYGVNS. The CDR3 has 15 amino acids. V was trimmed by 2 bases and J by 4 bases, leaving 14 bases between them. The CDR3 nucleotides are TGTGCCAGCAGTGAAAGAATAGTGGGGGCCACTGAAGCTTTCTTT. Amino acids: CASSERIVGATEAFF. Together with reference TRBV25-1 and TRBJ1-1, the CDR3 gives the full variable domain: EADIYQTPRYLVIGTGKKITLECSQTMGHDKMYWYQQDPGMELHLIHYSYGVNSTEKGDLSSESTVSRIRTEHFPLTLESARPSHTSQYLCASSERIVGATEAFFGQGTRLTVV.

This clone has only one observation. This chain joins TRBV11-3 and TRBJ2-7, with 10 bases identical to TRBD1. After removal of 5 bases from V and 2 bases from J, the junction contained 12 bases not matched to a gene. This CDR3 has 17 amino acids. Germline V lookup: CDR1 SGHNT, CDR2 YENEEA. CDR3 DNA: TGTGCCAGCAGCCTCAATGTAGGGACAGGGGCGGCCTACGAGCAGTACTTC. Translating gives CASSLNVGTGAAYEQYF.

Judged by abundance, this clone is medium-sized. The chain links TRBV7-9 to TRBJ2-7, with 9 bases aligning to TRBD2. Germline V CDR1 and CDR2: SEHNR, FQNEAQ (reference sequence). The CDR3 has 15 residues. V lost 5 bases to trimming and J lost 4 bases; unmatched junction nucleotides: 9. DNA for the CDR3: TGTGCCAGCAGCGAGACATTAGCGGGAGCGTACGAGCAGTACTTC. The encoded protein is CASSETLAGAYEQYF. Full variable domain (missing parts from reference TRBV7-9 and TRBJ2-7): DTGVSQNPRHKITKRGQNVTFRCDPISEHNRLYWYRQTLGQGPEFLTYFQNEAQLEKSRLLSDRFSAERPKGSFSTLEIQRTEQGDSAMYLCASSETLAGAYEQYFGPGTRLTVT.

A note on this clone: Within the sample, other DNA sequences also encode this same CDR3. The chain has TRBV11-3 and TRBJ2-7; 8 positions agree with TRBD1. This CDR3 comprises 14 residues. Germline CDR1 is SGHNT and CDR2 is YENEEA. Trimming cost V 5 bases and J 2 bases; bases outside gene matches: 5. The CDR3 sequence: CASSNRDRPYEQYF. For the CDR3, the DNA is TGTGCCAGCAGCAACCGGGACAGGCCCTACGAGCAGTACTTC.

The CDR3 spells CASSVDPSGKNTGELFF. CDR3 sequence (DNA): TGTGCCAGCAGCGTAGATCCTAGCGGGAAGAACACCGGGGAGCTGTTTTTT. The chain combines TRBV9 with TRBJ2-2; 9 bases fit TRBD2. The CDR3 loop spans 17 amino acids. Germline CDR1 is SGDLS and CDR2 is YYNGEE. V gave up 0 bases and J gave up 1 base; unmatched junction bases: 4.

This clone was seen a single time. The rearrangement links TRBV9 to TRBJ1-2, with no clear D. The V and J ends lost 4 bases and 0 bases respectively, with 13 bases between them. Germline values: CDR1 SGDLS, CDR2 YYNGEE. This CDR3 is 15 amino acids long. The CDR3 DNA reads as TGTGCCAGCAGCCCCTGGGCCGAAGCTAACTATGGCTACACCTTC. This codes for CASSPWAEANYGYTF.